The 15 T cell receptor beta chains in this list originate from one sample, sequenced in a study of shared clonotypes between healthy human individuals. Assay used: immunoSEQ multiplex PCR; TCRdb lists only in-frame clones, some missing. The table has some 1,400,000 clones, about 96% seen once; the top ten hold roughly 1.2%. The sample consisted of naive CD4+ T cells sorted from blood. Subset denoted: CD45RA+ positively selected. The receptors stem from a man aged 25 to 40 in good health.

The chain employs TRBV28 and TRBJ2-7; 7 bases are shared with TRBD2. Per germline, CDR1 MDHEN and CDR2 SYDVKM. V dropped 5 bases and J dropped 2; count of bases not matched to a gene: 9. The CDR3 totals 15 residues. CDR3 coding DNA: TGTGCCAGCAGTCCCCGGGGAGGGAGGGCCTACGAGCAGTACTTC. It specifies CASSPRGGRAYEQYF. Together with reference TRBV28 and TRBJ2-7, the CDR3 gives the full variable domain: DVKVTQSSRYLVKRTGEKVFLECVQDMDHENMFWYRQDPGLGLRLIYFSYDVKMKEKGDIPEGYSVSREKKERFSLILESASTNQTSMYLCASSPRGGRAYEQYFGPGTRLTVT.

The chain is built from TRBV15 and TRBJ1-4, with a possible D match to TRBD1 (5 bases). V lost 0 bases to trimming and J lost 0 bases, with 8 bases between them. Germline CDR1 LNHNV, CDR2 YYDKDF (reference sequence). The CDR3 sequence is 16 residues long. Here the CDR3 reads CATSRDLGATNEKLFF. The CDR3 DNA reads TGTGCCACCAGCAGAGATCTAGGGGCAACTAATGAAAAACTGTTTTTT. Full variable domain (remainder filled in from reference TRBV15 and TRBJ1-4): DAMVIQNPRYQVTQFGKPVTLSCSQTLNHNVMYWYQQKSSQAPKLLFHYYDKDFNNEADTPDNFQSRRPNTSFCFLDIRSPGLGDTAMYLCATSRDLGATNEKLFFGSGTQLSVL.

CDR3 sequence: CASSLGVASNQPQHF. CDR3 coding DNA: TGTGCCAGCAGCTTGGGTGTGGCTAGCAATCAGCCCCAGCATTTT. This chain links TRBV5-5 with TRBJ1-5; D not resolved. The CDR3 is 15 amino acids. Germline CDR1 is SGHKS and CDR2 is YYEKEE (reference sequence). Trimming left V 0 bases short and J 0 bases short, with 7 bases between.

The genes are TRBV7-2 and TRBJ2-1; 7 nucleotides align to TRBD2. The CDR3 is made up of 15 amino acids. The V gene end was trimmed by 6 bases and the J gene end by 2 bases; junction bases not matched to a gene: 7. The germline gives CDR1 SGHTA, CDR2 FQGNSA. Here the CDR3 DNA reads TGTGCCAGCAGGTCCCCCGGGACTACCTACAATGAGCAGTTCTTC. Protein: CASRSPGTTYNEQFF.

The DNA for the CDR3 is TGTGCCAGCAGCTTCCCGGGAGGGATCTACGAGCAGTACTTC. Translation gives CASSFPGGIYEQYF. The chain uses TRBV5-4 and TRBJ2-7; TRBD2 aligns across 8 bases. CDR1 is SGHNT, CDR2 YYREEE, per germline (reference sequence). The CDR3 contains 14 residues. J gave up 3 bases and V 2 bases, and 4 bases lay outside the gene matches.

V is TRBV27 and J is TRBJ2-7, with D maybe TRBD2 (6 bases). From germline, CDR1 is MNHEY and CDR2 SMNVEV (reference sequence). Trimming removed 3 bases at V and 2 bases at J, with 17 bases between. The CDR3 runs to 16 residues. The CDR3 DNA sequence: TGTGCCAGCAGTTTTATCCCCAGACTAGGGACCTACGAGCAGTACTTC. This codes for CASSFIPRLGTYEQYF.

The J gene is TRBJ2-7, the V gene TRBV28; 10 nucleotides line up with TRBD2. Losses at the gene ends were 5 bases for V and 2 bases for J; bases not matched to a gene: 3. Germline CDR1 and CDR2: MDHEN and SYDVKM. This CDR3 is 14 amino acids long. CDR3 sequence: CASSGTSGAYEQYF. The CDR3 DNA reads TGTGCCAGCAGTGGAACTAGCGGGGCCTACGAGCAGTACTTC.

A word on this clone: This specimen includes other DNA sequences encoding the same CDR3. This chain links TRBV9 with TRBJ2-1; TRBD1 agrees at 9 bases. The CDR3 spans 14 residues. V shed 3 bases, J shed 4 bases, and the junction held 2 bases outside the gene matches. Germline assignment: CDR1 SGDLS and CDR2 YYNGEE. The DNA of the CDR3 is TGTGCCAGCAGCGACAGGGGGCCGTACAATGAGCAGTTCTTC. This translates into CASSDRGPYNEQFF.

The chain carries TRBV6-5 and TRBJ1-5, with a possible D match to TRBD1 (6 bases). The ends were cut back, 4 bases at V and 5 bases at J, with 18 bases in the middle. This CDR3 has 16 residues. Germline CDR1 MNHEY, CDR2 SVGAGI. CDR3 sequence (DNA): TGTGCCAGCAGTTCTCAAACTGGACAGTATCATCAGCCCCAGCATTTT. This sequence encodes CASSSQTGQYHQPQHF.

This chain uses TRBV4-1 with TRBJ2-5, with D uncertain. Germline CDR1 and CDR2: MGHRA and YSYEKL. V was clipped by 1 base and J by 4 bases, with 7 bases between them. The CDR3 loop spans 13 amino acids. CDR3 sequence (DNA): TGCGCCAGCAGCCAAGCCCTGATAGAGACCCAGTACTTC. Protein: CASSQALIETQYF.

The chain couples TRBV5-6 to TRBJ2-1, with TRBD2 matching over 7 bases. J lost 3 bases, V lost 3 bases, and 12 bases had no gene match. Germline CDR1 reads SGHDT; CDR2 reads YYEEEE. The CDR3 is 17 amino acids. CDR3 loop: CASSWGTNRENYNEQFF. Here the CDR3 DNA reads TGTGCCAGCAGCTGGGGGACTAATCGGGAGAACTACAATGAGCAGTTCTTC.

The rearrangement uses TRBV5-1 and TRBJ2-5; D is unresolved. V gave up 4 bases and J gave up 1 base, with 11 bases separating them. CDR3 length: 14 residues. The germline CDR1 and CDR2 sequences are SGHRS and YFSETQ. The CDR3 DNA reads TGCGCCAGCAGCCGGGCCGAAGGCCAAGAGACCCAGTACTTC. It encodes CASSRAEGQETQYF.

The V call is TRBV19, the J call TRBJ1-1; tentatively, D is TRBD1 (5 bases). Germline V CDR1 and CDR2: LNHDA, SQIVND (reference sequence). The CDR3 is 13 residues long. V lost 3 bases and J lost 4, with 9 bases in between. The CDR3 nucleotides read TGTGCCAGTAGTATTCAGGGAGGCACTGAAGCTTTCTTT. This encodes CASSIQGGTEAFF.

This chain uses TRBV28 with TRBJ1-2; D not resolved. This CDR3 has 12 amino acids. Germline CDR1 is MDHEN and CDR2 is SYDVKM. Trimming removed 4 bases from V and 3 bases from J, with 6 bases in between. CDR3 coding DNA: TGTGCCAGCAGTTGGTCAGACTATGGCTACACCTTC. Translated: CASSWSDYGYTF.

The V gene is TRBV18, the J gene TRBJ1-3; no reliable D call. The V gene's germline CDR1 is KGHSH and CDR2 LQKENI. The length of the CDR3 is 15 residues. V dropped 0 bases and J dropped 3 bases, with 9 bases sitting between them. The CDR3 DNA is TGTGCCAGCTCACCACCAGGGATCCTTGGAAACACCATATATTTT. It yields the protein CASSPPGILGNTIYF.